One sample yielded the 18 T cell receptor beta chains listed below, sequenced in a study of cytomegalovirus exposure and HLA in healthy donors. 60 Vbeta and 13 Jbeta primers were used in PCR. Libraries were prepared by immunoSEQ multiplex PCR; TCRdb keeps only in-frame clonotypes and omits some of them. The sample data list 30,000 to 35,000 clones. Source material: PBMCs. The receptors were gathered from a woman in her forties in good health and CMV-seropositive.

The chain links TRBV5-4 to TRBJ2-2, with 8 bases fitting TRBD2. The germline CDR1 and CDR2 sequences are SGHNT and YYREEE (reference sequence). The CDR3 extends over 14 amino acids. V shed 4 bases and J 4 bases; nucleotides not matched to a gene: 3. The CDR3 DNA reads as TGTGCCAGCAGCGTAGCGGGGCGCACCGGGGAGCTGTTTTTT. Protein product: CASSVAGRTGELFF.

For the CDR3, the DNA is TGTGCCAGCAGTTTATACAGTGGTGCCTACAATGAGCAGTTCTTC. It codes for CASSLYSGAYNEQFF. The chain recombines TRBV27 with TRBJ2-1; no clear D. The germline gives CDR1 MNHEY, CDR2 SMNVEV (reference sequence). This CDR3 has 15 amino acids. V lost 1 base and J 2 bases, leaving 9 bases between the germline ends.

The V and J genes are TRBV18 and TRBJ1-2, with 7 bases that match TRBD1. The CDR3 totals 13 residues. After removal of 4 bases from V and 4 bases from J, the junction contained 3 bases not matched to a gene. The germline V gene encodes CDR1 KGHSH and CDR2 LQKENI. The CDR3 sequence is CASSRQGIYGYTF. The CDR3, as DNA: TGTGCCAGCTCACGACAGGGTATCTATGGCTACACCTTC. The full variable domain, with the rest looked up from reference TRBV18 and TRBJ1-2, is NAGVMQNPRHLVRRRGQEARLRCSPMKGHSHVYWYRQLPEEGLKFMVYLQKENIIDESGMPKERFSAEFPKEGPSILRIQQVVRGDSAAYFCASSRQGIYGYTFGSGTRLTVV.

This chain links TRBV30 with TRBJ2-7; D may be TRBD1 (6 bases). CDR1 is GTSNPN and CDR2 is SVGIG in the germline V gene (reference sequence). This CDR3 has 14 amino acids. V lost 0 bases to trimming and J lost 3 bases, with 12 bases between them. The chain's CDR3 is CAWSVSGADYEQYF. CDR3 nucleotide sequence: TGTGCCTGGAGTGTTTCAGGGGCCGACTACGAGCAGTACTTC. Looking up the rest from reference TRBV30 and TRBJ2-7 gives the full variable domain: SQTIHQWPATLVQPVGSPLSLECTVEGTSNPNLYWYRQAAGRGLQLLFYSVGIGQISSEVPQNLSASRPQDRQFILSSKKLLLSDSGFYLCAWSVSGADYEQYFGPGTRLTVT.

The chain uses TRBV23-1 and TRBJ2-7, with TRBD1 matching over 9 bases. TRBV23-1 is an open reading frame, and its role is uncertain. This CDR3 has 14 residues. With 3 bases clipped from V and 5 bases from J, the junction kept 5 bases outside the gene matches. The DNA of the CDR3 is TGCGCCAGCAGTCAGGGACAGGGTGGGGACGAGCAGTACTTC. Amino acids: CASSQGQGGDEQYF.

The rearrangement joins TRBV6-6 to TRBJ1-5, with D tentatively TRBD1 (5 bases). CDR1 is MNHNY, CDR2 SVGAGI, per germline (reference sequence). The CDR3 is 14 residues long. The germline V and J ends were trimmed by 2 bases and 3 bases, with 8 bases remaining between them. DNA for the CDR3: TGTGCCAGCAGTTACACAGGAATCAATCAGCCCCAGCATTTT. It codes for CASSYTGINQPQHF.

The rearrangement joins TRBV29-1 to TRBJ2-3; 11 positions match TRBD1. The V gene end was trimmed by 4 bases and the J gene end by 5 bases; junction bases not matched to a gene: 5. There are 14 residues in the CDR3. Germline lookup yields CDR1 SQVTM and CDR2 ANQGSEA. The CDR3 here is CSVGTGGEGDTQYF. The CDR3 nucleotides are TGCAGCGTTGGGACAGGGGGCGAAGGAGATACGCAGTATTTT.

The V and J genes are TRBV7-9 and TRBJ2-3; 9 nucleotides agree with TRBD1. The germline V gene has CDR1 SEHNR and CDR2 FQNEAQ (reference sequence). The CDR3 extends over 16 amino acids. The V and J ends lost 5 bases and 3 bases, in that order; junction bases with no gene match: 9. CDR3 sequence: CASSRSGTGTTDTQYF. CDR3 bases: TGTGCCAGCAGCCGATCCGGGACAGGGACTACAGATACGCAGTATTTT.

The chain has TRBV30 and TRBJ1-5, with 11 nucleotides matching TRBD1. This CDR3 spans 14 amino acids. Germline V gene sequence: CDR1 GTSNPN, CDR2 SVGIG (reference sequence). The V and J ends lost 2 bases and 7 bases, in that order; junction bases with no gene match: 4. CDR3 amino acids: CAWSMGQGEQPQHF. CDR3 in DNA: TGTGCCTGGAGTATGGGACAGGGGGAACAGCCCCAGCATTTT. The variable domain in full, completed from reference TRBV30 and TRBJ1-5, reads SQTIHQWPATLVQPVGSPLSLECTVEGTSNPNLYWYRQAAGRGLQLLFYSVGIGQISSEVPQNLSASRPQDRQFILSSKKLLLSDSGFYLCAWSMGQGEQPQHFGDGTRLSIL.

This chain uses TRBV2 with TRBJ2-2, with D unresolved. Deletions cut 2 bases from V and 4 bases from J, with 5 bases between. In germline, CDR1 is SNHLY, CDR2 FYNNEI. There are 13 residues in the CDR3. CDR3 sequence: CASSEYSTGELFF. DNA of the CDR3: TGTGCCAGCAGTGAATATAGCACCGGGGAGCTGTTTTTT.

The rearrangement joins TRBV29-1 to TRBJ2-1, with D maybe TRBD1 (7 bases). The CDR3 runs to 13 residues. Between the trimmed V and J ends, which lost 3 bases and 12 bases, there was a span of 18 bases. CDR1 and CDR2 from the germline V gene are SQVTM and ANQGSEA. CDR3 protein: CSVEARGDGVQFF. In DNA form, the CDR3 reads TGCAGCGTTGAGGCCAGGGGGGATGGGGTGCAGTTCTTC.

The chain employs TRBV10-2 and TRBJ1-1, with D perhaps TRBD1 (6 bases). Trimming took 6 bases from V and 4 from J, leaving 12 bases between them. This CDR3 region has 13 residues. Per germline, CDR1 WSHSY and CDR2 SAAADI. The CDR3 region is CASSRGTATEAFF. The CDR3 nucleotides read TGCGCCAGCAGCAGGGGAACAGCCACTGAAGCTTTCTTT.

DNA of the CDR3: TGTGCTAGTGCCATCGGGGGTGACTATGGCTACACCTTC. Protein product: CASAIGGDYGYTF. The V call is TRBV12-5, the J call TRBJ1-2; tentative D call: TRBD1 (5 bases). CDR1 and CDR2 from the germline V gene are LGHNT and FRNRAP. V lost 7 bases, J lost 3 bases, and 12 bases lay in between. The CDR3 is made up of 13 amino acids.

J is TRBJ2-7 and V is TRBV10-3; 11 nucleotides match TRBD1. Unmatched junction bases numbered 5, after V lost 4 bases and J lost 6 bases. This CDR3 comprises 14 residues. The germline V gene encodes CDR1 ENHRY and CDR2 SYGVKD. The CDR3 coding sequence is TGTGCCATCAGTGGGGGACAGGGGGATCGCGAGCAGTACTTC. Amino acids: CAISGGQGDREQYF.

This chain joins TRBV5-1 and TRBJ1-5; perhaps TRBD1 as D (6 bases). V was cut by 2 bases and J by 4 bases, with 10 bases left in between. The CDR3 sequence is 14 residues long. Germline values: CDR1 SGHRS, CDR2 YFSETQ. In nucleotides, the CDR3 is TGCGCCAGCAGCTTTGGGGGCACAAATCAGCCCCAGCATTTT. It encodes CASSFGGTNQPQHF.

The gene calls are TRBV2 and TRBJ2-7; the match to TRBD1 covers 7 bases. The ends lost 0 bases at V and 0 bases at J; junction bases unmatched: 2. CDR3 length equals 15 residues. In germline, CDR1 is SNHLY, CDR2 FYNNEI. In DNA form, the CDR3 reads TGTGCCAGCAGTGAAGCAGGGACAGTCTCCTACGAGCAGTACTTC. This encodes CASSEAGTVSYEQYF.

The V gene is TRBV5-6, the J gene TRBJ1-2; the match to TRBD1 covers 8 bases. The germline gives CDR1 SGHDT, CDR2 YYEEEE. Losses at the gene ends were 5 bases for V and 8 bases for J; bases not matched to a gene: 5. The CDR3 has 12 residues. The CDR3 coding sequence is TGTGCCAGCAGTCCGACAGGGGAGGGCTACACCTTC. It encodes CASSPTGEGYTF. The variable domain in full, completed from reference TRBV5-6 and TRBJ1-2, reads DAGVTQSPTHLIKTRGQQVTLRCSPKSGHDTVSWYQQALGQGPQFIFQYYEEEERQRGNFPDRFSGHQFPNYSSELNVNALLLGDSALYLCASSPTGEGYTFGSGTRLTVV.

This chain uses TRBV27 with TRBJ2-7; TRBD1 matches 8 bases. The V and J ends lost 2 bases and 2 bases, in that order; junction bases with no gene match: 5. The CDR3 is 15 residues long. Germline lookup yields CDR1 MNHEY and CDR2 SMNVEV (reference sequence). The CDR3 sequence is CASSLTQGAAYEQYF. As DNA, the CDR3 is TGTGCCAGCAGTTTAACCCAGGGGGCGGCCTACGAGCAGTACTTC.